One and the same sample provided the 3 T cell receptor beta chains below, sequenced in a study of blood T cells in healthy people across ages. Next came a second PCR, run for about 6 to 12 cycles, which used a sample-barcoded 5' primer along with a J-beta primer mix. TCRdb re-called the 5' RACE reads with MiXCR, one entry per CDR3 protein. The sample shows 600,000 to 850,000 distinct CDR3 sequences, around 25% of them seen only once. These data were likewise used in another study, on T cells of mothers and their children.

Sequenced input: blood. These receptor sequences come from a boy between 10 and 17 years old in good health.

CDR3 sequence reads: CASSPARQGGATNEKLFF. DNA of the CDR3: TGTGCCAGCTCACCCGCGCGACAAGGGGGCGCGACTAATGAAAAACTGTTTTTT. The chain uses TRBV18 and TRBJ1-4, with TRBD1 matching over 7 bases. V shed 3 bases and J 2 bases; nucleotides not matched to a gene: 12. The CDR3 loop spans 18 amino acids. Germline V gene data show CDR1 as KGHSH and CDR2 as LQKENI.

This clonotype was seen only a few times. The rearrangement joins TRBV29-1 to TRBJ2-5; the D call may be TRBD1 or TRBD2 (5 bases each). V shed 6 bases and J shed 8 bases, with 16 bases lying between them. The CDR3 is 12 amino acids. The V gene's germline CDR1 is SQVTM and CDR2 ANQGSEA. CDR3 bases: TGCAGCGTGGGGGAAAGGGGAACCACCCAGTACTTC. This sequence encodes CSVGERGTTQYF.

A few counts support this clonotype. The chain uses TRBV12-3 or TRBV12-4 and TRBJ2-7; the match to TRBD2 covers 11 bases. Germline trimming cut 2 bases from V and 5 bases from J; bases unmatched to any gene: 5. There are 15 residues in the CDR3. The CDR3 DNA is TGTGCCAGCAGTTTAACTAGCGGGAGTTTTAACGAGCAGTACTTC. This sequence encodes CASSLTSGSFNEQYF.